These T cell receptor beta chains were read from a single sample in a study of patients and donors after allogeneic stem cell transplantation. TCRdb re-derived calls from the RT-PCR reads in MiXCR, one entry per CDR3 protein. The sample includes about 1,900 distinct CDR3 sequences, roughly 4.7% of them seen just once. Sequenced sample: blood, either unsorted or a sorted T cell fraction (not recorded which). All receptors come from a human donor who was either an allogeneic HSCT recipient or a stem cell or donor lymphocyte infusion donor (not recorded which). It is not recorded whose cells these are; they may come from a transplant donor. Each CDR3 is given with its conserved first and last residue. The D gene is left open where the match is weak. For some rows the clone size is stated as once, few or many, or as a class when expanded; others skip it.

abundance	d_gene	v_gene	j_gene	CDR3nt	CDR3aa
NA	NA	TRBV6-5	TRBJ2-1	TGTGCCAGCAGAACTAGGTGGGAGCAGTTCTTC	CASRTRWEQFF
NA	TRBD1	TRBV5-1	TRBJ2-2	TGCGCCAGCAGCCTTACAGGGGCCGGGGAGCTGTTTTTT	CASSLTGAGELFF
NA	NA	TRBV15	TRBJ2-5	TGTGCCACCAGCAGAGATACTAGTACAAAGACCCAGTACTTC	CATSRDTSTKTQYF
NA	NA	TRBV2	TRBJ2-7	TGTGCCAGCAGTGATGGCGTCTACGAGCAGTACTTC	CASSDGVYEQYF
NA	TRBD2	TRBV27	TRBJ2-5	TGTGCCAGCAGCGAGACTAGCGGGACGGAGACCCAGTACTTC	CASSETSGTETQYF
medium-sized	NA	TRBV7-9	TRBJ2-7	TGTGCCAGCACCCCCGGGGGTGCTTCCTACGAGCAGTACTTC	CASTPGGASYEQYF
few	NA	TRBV5-1	TRBJ2-7	TGCGCCAGCAGCAATAACGGACAGATGGGATCCTACGAGCAGTACTTC	CASSNNGQMGSYEQYF
medium-sized	NA	TRBV7-8	TRBJ2-2	TGTGCCAGCAGCGCAGGCCGGCTGTCAGGGGAGCTGTTTTTT	CASSAGRLSGELFF